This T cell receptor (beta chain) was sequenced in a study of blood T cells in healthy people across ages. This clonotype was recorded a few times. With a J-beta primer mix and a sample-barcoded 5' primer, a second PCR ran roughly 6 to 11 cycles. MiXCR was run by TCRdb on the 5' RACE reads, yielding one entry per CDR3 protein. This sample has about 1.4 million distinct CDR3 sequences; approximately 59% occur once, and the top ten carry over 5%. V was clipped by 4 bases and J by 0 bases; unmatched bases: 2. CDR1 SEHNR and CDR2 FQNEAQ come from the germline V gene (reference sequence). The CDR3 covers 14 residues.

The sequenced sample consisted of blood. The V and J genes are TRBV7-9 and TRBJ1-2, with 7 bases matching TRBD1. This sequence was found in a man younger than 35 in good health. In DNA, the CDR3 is TGTGCCAGCAGCTGGGGACAGACTAACTATGGCTACACCTTC. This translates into CASSWGQTNYGYTF.